The 8 T cell receptor beta chains presented below share a single source sample, sequenced in a study of shared clonotypes between healthy human individuals. Profiled with immunoSEQ multiplex PCR; TCRdb holds only in-frame clones, not every one. The table shows approximately 500,000 clones, with roughly 80% occurring only once. The sample taken for sequencing was PBMCs. The receptors stem from a woman aged 40 to 55 in good health. Some clones in this sample may be carry-over from other donors' samples.

Points on this clone: A clone one base away is much larger, so this may be a read error. The chain uses TRBV2 and TRBJ1-6; D is perhaps TRBD1 (6 bases). The germline CDR1 and CDR2 sequences are SNHLY and FYNNEI. The germline V and J ends were trimmed by 3 bases and 6 bases, with 6 bases remaining between them. The CDR3 is 13 amino acids. The CDR3 DNA is TGTGCCAGCAGTGACAGGGGTAATTCACCCCTCCACTTT. Residues: CASSDRGNSPLHF. The full variable domain, with the rest looked up from reference TRBV2 and TRBJ1-6, is EPEVTQTPSHQVTQMGQEVILRCVPISNHLYFYWYRQILGQKVEFLVSFYNNEISEKSEIFDDQFSVERPDGSNFTLKIRSTKLEDSAMYFCASSDRGNSPLHFGNGTRLTVT.

The CDR3 DNA sequence: TGTGCCAGCTCACCAGCGCCCCCCGGGGAGCTGTTTTTT. It yields the protein CASSPAPPGELFF. The rearrangement joins TRBV18 to TRBJ2-2; no reliable D call. The germline V and J ends were trimmed by 2 bases and 6 bases, with 7 bases remaining between them. The CDR3 is made up of 13 amino acids. CDR1 and CDR2 from the germline V gene are KGHSH and LQKENI.

V and J are TRBV25-1 and TRBJ1-5; D is ambiguous. The germline gives CDR1 MGHDK, CDR2 SYGVNS. V was pared by 2 bases and J by 0 bases, with 11 bases between. The CDR3 spans 16 residues. Here the CDR3 reads CASSEGGPYSNQPQHF. CDR3 nucleotide sequence: TGTGCCAGCAGTGAAGGAGGGCCGTATAGCAATCAGCCCCAGCATTTT. Full variable domain (missing parts from reference TRBV25-1 and TRBJ1-5): EADIYQTPRYLVIGTGKKITLECSQTMGHDKMYWYQQDPGMELHLIHYSYGVNSTEKGDLSSESTVSRIRTEHFPLTLESARPSHTSQYLCASSEGGPYSNQPQHFGDGTRLSIL.

CDR3 sequence reads: CASSQGARPGNTIYF. DNA for the CDR3: TGTGCCAGCAGTCAGGGGGCCAGGCCTGGAAACACCATATATTTT. This sequence joins TRBV27 and TRBJ1-3; 8 bases agree with TRBD1. Germline loops: CDR1 MNHEY, CDR2 SMNVEV (reference sequence). The CDR3 consists of 15 residues. V was clipped by 5 bases and J by 2 bases; unmatched bases: 5.

V gene TRBV10-3 combines with J gene TRBJ2-1, with TRBD1 matching over 7 bases. Germline lookup yields CDR1 ENHRY and CDR2 SYGVKD. The CDR3 runs to 16 residues. Trimming at V came to 6 bases and at J to 6 bases, leaving 14 bases not matched to a gene. The CDR3 loop reads CAISRSQGGDGNEQFF. CDR3 bases: TGTGCCATCAGCCGATCTCAAGGGGGCGACGGCAATGAGCAGTTCTTC.

The CDR3 nucleotides read TGTGCCAGCAGCTTTGGGACAGCCCCGTCCTACAATGAGCAGTTCTTC. It specifies CASSFGTAPSYNEQFF. The V and J genes are TRBV7-7 and TRBJ2-1; 7 nucleotides match TRBD1. The CDR3 runs 16 residues. Germline V gene data show CDR1 as SSHAT and CDR2 as FNYEAQ (reference sequence). Unmatched junction bases numbered 6, after V lost 3 bases and J lost 1 base.

A remark on this clone: This may be a read error, as it is one base from a much larger clone. The chain is built from TRBV6-6 and TRBJ1-2; D ambiguous. CDR1 and CDR2 from the germline V gene are MNHNY and SVGAGI (reference sequence). The length of the CDR3 is 13 residues. This CDR3 reads CTSSPSPNYGYTF. As DNA, the CDR3 is TGTACCAGCAGTCCCTCACCCAACTATGGCTACACCTTC.

V and J are TRBV7-2 and TRBJ2-3; unclear D gene. Trimming removed 2 bases from V and 3 bases from J, with 12 bases in between. Germline CDR1 SGHTA, CDR2 FQGNSA. This CDR3 contains 15 residues. The CDR3 nucleotides read TGTGCCAGCAGCTTACAGGCCCTACGGACAGATACGCAGTATTTT. Translating gives CASSLQALRTDTQYF.